These 10 T cell receptor beta chains came from one sample sequenced in a study of T cells expressing NK-cell markers. TCRdb re-called the 5' RACE reads and catalogs CDR3 proteins one per entry, DNA excluded. The table gives about 540,000 distinct CDR3 sequences; the top ten clones make up approximately 4% of it. Sequences were obtained from blood T cells: a sorted CD56 or NKG2C T cell subset, CD4+ or CD8+ T cells, or bulk PBMC T cells (not recorded which). The receptors shown here come from a man between 18 and 29 years old in good health.

The V call is TRBV20-1, the J call TRBJ2-5; TCRdb designates TRBD2, a call that cannot be tested without DNA. The V gene's germline CDR1 is DFQATT and CDR2 SNEGSKA (reference sequence). The CDR3 is 15 amino acids. Here the CDR3 reads CSARDLGEISETQYF.

The chain is built from TRBV14 and TRBJ2-1; the TCRdb call, TRBD2, lacks DNA for checking. The germline V gene encodes CDR1 SGHDN and CDR2 FVKESK. This CDR3 has 12 residues. The CDR3 loop is CASSTSLDEQFF.

V gene TRBV9 combines with J gene TRBJ2-7; TCRdb lists TRBD1, though no DNA is available to test this call. The CDR3 loop spans 13 amino acids. Germline-derived CDR1 and CDR2 are SGDLS and YYNGEE. The CDR3 here is CASSQGITYEQYF. Full variable domain (rest looked up from reference TRBV9 and TRBJ2-7): DSGVTQTPKHLITATGQRVTLRCSPRSGDLSVYWYQQSLDQGLQFLIQYYNGEERAKGNILERFSAQQFPDLHSELNLSSLELGDSALYFCASSQGITYEQYFGPGTRLTVT.

The J gene is TRBJ2-6, the V gene TRBV11-2. The CDR3 has 18 residues. The germline V gene encodes CDR1 SGHAT and CDR2 FQNNGV. The CDR3 here is CASSSQRSSNSGANVLTF.

The chain combines TRBV2 with TRBJ2-7; TCRdb selects TRBD2, and the lack of DNA leaves this call unchecked. This CDR3 region has 16 residues. The V gene's germline CDR1 is SNHLY and CDR2 FYNNEI. CDR3: CASRNPLLADNYEQYF.

The J gene is TRBJ2-3, the V gene TRBV5-1; TCRdb's D call, TRBD2, is unchecked because there is no DNA. CDR3 length: 16 amino acids. Germline V gene lookup returns CDR1 SGHRS and CDR2 YFSETQ. The CDR3 reads CASSLAGTSGWDTQYF.

This chain links TRBV5-6 with TRBJ2-1. Germline V CDR1 and CDR2: SGHDT, YYEEEE. The CDR3 has 15 amino acids. The CDR3 region is CASSLYSGRYNEQFF.

The chain has TRBV29-1 and TRBJ1-2. Germline values: CDR1 SQVTM, CDR2 ANQGSEA. The length of the CDR3 is 13 residues. CDR3 amino acids: CSVELGDIYGYTF.

This chain joins TRBV7-2 and TRBJ2-4; TCRdb reports TRBD1, a call that lacks DNA to check it against. The CDR3 totals 13 residues. CDR1 and CDR2 (germline): SGHTA, FQGNSA. CDR3: CASSALDREFQYF.

V is TRBV29-1 and J is TRBJ2-4; TCRdb calls TRBD2, which cannot be checked without DNA. The CDR3 contains 14 residues. Germline assignment: CDR1 SQVTM and CDR2 ANQGSEA. CDR3 region: CSAQAGGRKNIQYF. The full variable domain, in which reference TRBV29-1 and TRBJ2-4 provide the parts outside the CDR3, is SAVISQKPSRDICQRGTSLTIQCQVDSQVTMMFWYRQQPGQSLTLIATANQGSEATYESGFVIDKFPISRPNLTFSTLTVSNMSPEDSSIYLCSAQAGGRKNIQYFGAGTRLSVL.